These 19 T cell receptor beta chains share one sample of origin, sequenced in a study of CD8 T cells in ankylosing spondylitis. TCRdb redid the calling of the 5' RACE reads with MiXCR, one entry per CDR3 protein. The sample has approximately 200,000 distinct CDR3 sequences, 10% to 15% seen once. The specimen sequenced was blood, either unsorted or a sorted T cell fraction (not recorded which). These receptors all stem from a female donor with ankylosing spondylitis or in good health (not recorded which).

This clonotype was found many times. The genes are TRBV12-3 or TRBV12-4 and TRBJ2-1; D remains unclear. Trimming shortened V by 4 bases and J by 3 bases, and 7 bases separated the two germline ends. The CDR3 contains 13 residues. CDR3 in DNA: TGTGCCAGCAGTTCTGGTGACTACAATGAGCAGTTCTTC. Its protein product is CASSSGDYNEQFF.

This chain joins TRBV5-1 and TRBJ2-6, with D hard to call. This CDR3 contains 14 residues. The germline CDR1 and CDR2 sequences are SGHRS and YFSETQ. Trimming took off 4 bases at V and 0 bases at J, with 5 bases between the two ends. CDR3 DNA: TGCGCCAGCAGCACTATCTCTGGGGCCAACGTCCTGACTTTC. It specifies CASSTISGANVLTF.

This chain uses TRBV20-1 with TRBJ1-6; tentatively, D is TRBD1 (5 bases). V was pared by 2 bases and J by 10 bases, with 9 bases between. The CDR3 totals 12 residues. The germline V gene has CDR1 DFQATT and CDR2 SNEGSKA (reference sequence). This CDR3 reads CSARQGLSPLHF. The CDR3 DNA follows: TGCAGTGCTAGACAGGGTTTGTCACCCCTCCACTTT.

There are a few counts of this clonotype. With a much larger clone just one base away, this may be a read error. This sequence joins TRBV24-1 and TRBJ2-2, with 7 nucleotides matching TRBD2. CDR1 is KGHDR and CDR2 is SFDVKD in the germline V gene. CDR3 length equals 17 residues. CDR3 DNA: TGTGCCGCCAGTGATTTACTAGCGACCGAAAACACCGGGGAGCTGTTTTTT. It translates to CAASDLLATENTGELFF.

This clonotype has ten or more counts. The J gene is TRBJ2-3, the V gene TRBV7-9, with a possible D match to TRBD1 (6 bases). Per the germline V gene, CDR1 is SEHNR and CDR2 is FQNEAQ (reference sequence). CDR3 size: 15 residues. V lost 5 bases to trimming and J lost 2 bases, with 14 bases between them. The CDR3 DNA is TGTGCCAGCAGCCCGAAACAGGGATACACAGATACGCAGTATTTT. The encoded protein is CASSPKQGYTDTQYF. Full variable domain (rest looked up from reference TRBV7-9 and TRBJ2-3): DTGVSQNPRHKITKRGQNVTFRCDPISEHNRLYWYRQTLGQGPEFLTYFQNEAQLEKSRLLSDRFSAERPKGSFSTLEIQRTEQGDSAMYLCASSPKQGYTDTQYFGPGTRLTVL.

This clonotype has a count of ten or more. The chain combines TRBV4-2 with TRBJ1-2, with D hard to call. This CDR3 region has 14 residues. The V and J ends lost 1 base and 4 bases respectively, with 10 bases between them. CDR1 LGHNA and CDR2 YNFKEQ come from the germline V gene. The CDR3 sequence: CASSQGEFSYGYTF. The CDR3 nucleotides read TGTGCCAGCAGCCAAGGGGAGTTCTCCTATGGCTACACCTTC.

This clonotype was recorded at least ten times. V usage is TRBV12-3 or TRBV12-4 and J usage is TRBJ2-7; D is perhaps TRBD1 (5 bases). The V gene lost 6 bases and the J gene lost 2 bases, with 14 bases spanning the gap. CDR3 length: 14 residues. The CDR3, as DNA: TGTGCCAGCAGGAGCTATGGGGCCGCCTACGAGCAGTACTTC. This gives the protein CASRSYGAAYEQYF.

This clonotype came up many times. Here the CDR3 reads CASSPRQGESEKLFF. Written as DNA, the CDR3 is TGTGCCAGCAGCCCCCGGCAGGGGGAAAGTGAAAAACTGTTTTTT. The chain uses TRBV7-9 and TRBJ1-4; 7 bases are a match to TRBD1. V was pared by 5 bases and J by 7 bases, with 10 bases of the junction left unmatched. The length of the CDR3 is 15 residues. Germline-derived CDR1 and CDR2 are SEHNR and FQNEAQ (reference sequence).

A word on this clonotype: A much larger clone lies a single base off, so this may be a read error. The V call is TRBV4-3, the J call TRBJ2-3, with no clear D. This CDR3 is built from 14 residues. With 0 bases removed from V and 2 bases from J, the gap between germline ends came to 6 bases. Looked up from germline, CDR1 is LGHNA and CDR2 is YSLEER. The CDR3 loop reads CASSQDTDTDTQYF. CDR3 nucleotides: TGCGCCAGCAGCCAAGACACAGACACAGATACGCAGTATTTT.

This clonotype was counted many times. The chain uses TRBV24-1 and TRBJ2-5; TRBD2 aligns across 14 bases. The CDR3 runs 17 residues. The J segment lost 4 bases and the V segment lost 6 bases, leaving 9 bases of the junction unmatched. CDR1 and CDR2 from the germline V gene are KGHDR and SFDVKD. CDR3 bases: TGTGCCACCAGTAGAGTCGGGACTAGCGGGAGCGCAGAGACCCAGTACTTC. Translation: CATSRVGTSGSAETQYF.

This clonotype was recorded many times. This chain uses TRBV20-1 with TRBJ2-7; 9 bases agree with TRBD2. Germline CDR1 reads DFQATT; CDR2 reads SNEGSKA (reference sequence). The length of the CDR3 is 14 residues. The junction had 6 bases not matched to a gene; V was cut back by 5 bases and J by 1 base. DNA of the CDR3: TGCAGTGCTCCACCGACTAGCGGTTCCTACGAGCAGTACTTC. Encoded protein: CSAPPTSGSYEQYF.

A note on this clonotype: A much larger clone lies a single base off, so this may be a read error. The CDR3 does not close with the conserved phenylalanine or tryptophan, likely indicating a read error. This sequence joins TRBV12-3 or TRBV12-4 and TRBJ2-7; 7 bases line up with TRBD2. The CDR3 covers 15 residues. V lost 3 bases and J lost 7; bases outside the gene matches: 12. CDR3 loop: CASSFGGSGVGEQYL. For the CDR3, the DNA is TGTGCCAGCAGTTTCGGGGGGTCCGGGGTTGGAGAGCAGTACCTC.

This clonotype was picked up many times. The chain employs TRBV11-2 and TRBJ2-1; D is possibly TRBD1 (5 bases). Trimming pared 2 bases from V and 6 bases from J, leaving 11 bases between. CDR1 is SGHAT, CDR2 FQNNGV, per germline. The CDR3 has 14 amino acids. CDR3 in DNA: TGTGCCAGCAGCTTATTGACAGCCTTCAATGAGCAGTTCTTC. Its translation: CASSLLTAFNEQFF.

This clonotype was detected ten times or more. This chain connects TRBV6-1 to TRBJ1-4, with 8 bases matching TRBD1. Germline V lookup: CDR1 MNHNS, CDR2 SASEGT. J gave up 8 bases and V 1 base, and 6 bases lay outside the gene matches. The length of the CDR3 is 15 residues. The chain's CDR3 is CASSEEDRVREKLFF. As DNA, the CDR3 is TGTGCCAGCAGTGAAGAGGACAGGGTGAGGGAAAAACTGTTTTTT.

The CDR3 coding sequence is TGTGCCAGCAGCCGCGACTTGCCCCCAAACACCGGGGAGCTGTTTTTT. Translated, it gives CASSRDLPPNTGELFF. This rearrangement joins TRBV6-1 to TRBJ2-2; no reliable D call. Germline CDR1 MNHNS, CDR2 SASEGT. The V and J ends lost 6 bases and 2 bases respectively, with 16 bases between them. The CDR3 sequence is 16 residues long.

The genes are TRBV11-2 and TRBJ2-2; TRBD2 agrees at 7 bases. V lost 0 bases and J lost 4; bases outside the gene matches: 8. CDR3 length: 17 residues. The V gene's germline CDR1 is SGHAT and CDR2 FQNNGV. CDR3 sequence: CASSLDIGLGGTGELFF. CDR3 DNA sequence: TGTGCCAGCAGCTTAGATATCGGACTAGGAGGCACCGGGGAGCTGTTTTTT.

The chain uses TRBV9 and TRBJ1-6, with a possible D match to TRBD1 (6 bases). The V end lost 4 bases, the J end lost 7 bases, and 15 bases lay between the germline ends. CDR1 SGDLS and CDR2 YYNGEE come from the germline V gene. The CDR3 length is 15 residues. The CDR3 loop reads CASSPTGGSNSPLHF. The CDR3 DNA reads TGTGCCAGCAGCCCCACCGGGGGCTCCAATTCACCCCTCCACTTT.

This clonotype was seen at least ten times. The chain joins TRBV12-3 or TRBV12-4 to TRBJ2-7; perhaps TRBD1 as D (6 bases). V was clipped by 3 bases and J by 0 bases, with 9 bases between them. The CDR3 covers 14 residues. The CDR3 region is CASSFGQFSYEQYF. The CDR3 bases are TGTGCCAGCAGTTTTGGACAGTTCTCCTACGAGCAGTACTTC.

There are many counts of this clonotype. V usage is TRBV7-9 and J usage is TRBJ1-4; D unclear. V lost 5 bases to trimming and J lost 8 bases, with 9 bases between them. CDR1 SEHNR and CDR2 FQNEAQ come from the germline V gene (reference sequence). The CDR3 consists of 12 residues. The CDR3 nucleotides read TGTGCCAGCAGCCTGAAGGAGGAAAAACTGTTTTTT. Its protein is CASSLKEEKLFF.